This TCR beta chain was retrieved from a study of molecular identifiers for immune sequencing clone quantification. Regarding the study as a whole: Barcode-sharing identical TCR molecules could underestimate highly expanded clone sizes.

Naive CD8 T cells were FACS-sorted by CD8+CD4-CCR7+CD45RA+ markers. Worth noting for this clonotype: Its specificity is not known.

Germline V gene sequence: CDR1 MNHEY, CDR2 SVGEGT. J lost 8 bases, V lost 1 base, and 13 bases had no gene match. This CDR3 comprises 17 residues. From the PCR reads, TCRdb called clonotypes with MiXCR, one entry per CDR3 protein. Of 8,500 to 11,000 distinct CDR3 sequences in the sample, roughly 19% are singletons; the top ten hold around 2%. This TCR came from a human donor in good health. Some libraries in this study had Jurkat cell RNA spiked in. This chain links TRBV6-2 or TRBV6-3 with TRBJ2-7; 11 positions match TRBD2. The specimen sequenced was naive CD8+ T cells from blood, with Jurkat cell RNA spiked in. Subset of the sample: FACS-sorted CD8+CD4-CCR7+CD45RA+ naive T cells. Here the CDR3 DNA reads TGTGCCAGCAGTTACTTGCTAGCGGGAGGAGCCACTTTGAAGCAGTACTTC. It codes for CASSYLLAGGATLKQYF.